The 13 T cell receptor beta chains presented below share a single source sample, sequenced in a study of blood T cell repertoires in COVID-19. Assay: immunoSEQ multiplex PCR; the TCRdb copy retains only in-frame clones and omits some. The profile shows some 360,000 clones, 80% to 90% of them singletons. Input material: peripheral blood. These receptors all stem from a woman between 55 and 75 years old with COVID-19, enrolled during active disease.

In its sample, this clone was seen once. The chain employs TRBV14 and TRBJ1-2; D is uncertain. Germline assignment: CDR1 SGHDN and CDR2 FVKESK. This CDR3 is 13 amino acids long. Trimming removed 1 base at V and 2 bases at J, with 5 bases between. The CDR3 DNA reads TGTGCCAGCAGCCAAGCCGTCAACTATGGCTACACCTTC. It codes for CASSQAVNYGYTF.

This clone was observed once. This sequence joins TRBV18 and TRBJ1-1; 11 bases align to TRBD1. Germline V lookup: CDR1 KGHSH, CDR2 LQKENI. Trimming at V came to 6 bases and at J to 6 bases, leaving 6 bases not matched to a gene. The CDR3 is 14 residues long. CDR3 nucleotides: TGTGCCAGCTCCAGGACAGGGGGCGTTTCTGAAGCTTTCTTT. It encodes CASSRTGGVSEAFF.

The chain has TRBV6-5 and TRBJ1-1; a weak D match, TRBD1 (5 bases). The ends were cut back, 7 bases at V and 3 bases at J, with 12 bases in the middle. The germline V gene has CDR1 MNHEY and CDR2 SVGAGI. The CDR3 has 13 amino acids. The CDR3 bases are TGTGCCAGCAACAAACAGGTTCACACTGAAGCTTTCTTT. Translation gives CASNKQVHTEAFF.

A few counts support this clone. The V gene is TRBV1, the J gene TRBJ1-5; the D call of TRBD1 is as the table states it, not checked on the DNA. TRBV1 is a documented pseudogene. The CDR3 spans 15 residues. The CDR3 DNA is TGCACCAGAAGGGACAGGGTAAATAGCAATCAGCCCCAGCATTTT. This sequence encodes CTRRDRVNSNQPQHF.

This rearrangement joins TRBV3-1 (or the pseudogene TRBV3-2) to TRBJ1-1; 8 bases line up with TRBD1. The CDR3 runs to 13 residues. The germline V gene has CDR1 LGHDT and CDR2 YNNKEL (reference sequence). V was pared by 2 bases and J by 8 bases, with 4 bases of the junction left unmatched. CDR3 DNA sequence: TGTGCCAGCAGCCAAAGGGACAGGCGGGAAGCTTTCTTT. Amino acids: CASSQRDRREAFF.

This sequence joins TRBV7-3 and TRBJ2-3, with 8 nucleotides matching TRBD1. The CDR3 has 14 amino acids. V was clipped by 5 bases and J by 4 bases; unmatched bases: 5. Germline values: CDR1 SGHTA, CDR2 FQGTGA. CDR3 DNA sequence: TGTGCCAGCAGCCGGACAGGGTGGGCAGATACGCAGTATTTT. As protein: CASSRTGWADTQYF. The whole variable domain, filled in from reference TRBV7-3 and TRBJ2-3, reads GAGVSQTPSNKVTEKGKYVELRCDPISGHTALYWYRQSLGQGPEFLIYFQGTGAADDSGLPNDRFFAVRPEGSVSTLKIQRTERGDSAVYLCASSRTGWADTQYFGPGTRLTVL.

The V gene is TRBV15, the J gene TRBJ2-2, with 11 bases that match TRBD1. CDR1 is LNHNV and CDR2 is YYDKDF in the germline V gene (reference sequence). J gave up 1 base and V 2 bases, and 3 bases lay outside the gene matches. The CDR3 length is 17 residues. Here the CDR3 reads CATSRPGQGGNTGELFF. Written as DNA, the CDR3 is TGTGCCACCAGCAGACCGGGACAGGGGGGGAACACCGGGGAGCTGTTTTTT. The whole variable domain, remainder taken from reference TRBV15 and TRBJ2-2, is DAMVIQNPRYQVTQFGKPVTLSCSQTLNHNVMYWYQQKSSQAPKLLFHYYDKDFNNEADTPDNFQSRRPNTSFCFLDIRSPGLGDTAMYLCATSRPGQGGNTGELFFGEGSRLTVL.

This chain joins TRBV7-3 and TRBJ2-7, with a possible D match to TRBD2 (6 bases). Germline V gene data show CDR1 as SGHTA and CDR2 as FQGTGA. The CDR3 totals 15 residues. V was cut by 4 bases and J by 0 bases, with 13 bases left in between. The CDR3 DNA reads as TGTGCCAGCAGCTCCCAAATCGGGAGCTCCTACGAGCAGTACTTC. This translates into CASSSQIGSSYEQYF.

The chain combines TRBV3-1 (or the pseudogene TRBV3-2) with TRBJ2-5; 12 bases map to TRBD2. CDR3 length equals 15 residues. Per the germline V gene, CDR1 is LGHDT and CDR2 is YNNKEL (reference sequence). With V trimmed by 4 bases and J by 4 bases, 4 bases remained unmatched. As DNA, the CDR3 is TGTGCCAGCAGCCGGACTAGCGGGAAGCCAGAGACCCAGTACTTC. This sequence encodes CASSRTSGKPETQYF.

This clone was detected only a few times. V is TRBV6-5 and J is TRBJ2-1, with D unresolved. Trimming took off 4 bases at V and 0 bases at J, with 10 bases between the two ends. The germline V gene encodes CDR1 MNHEY and CDR2 SVGAGI. This CDR3 comprises 15 residues. CDR3 in amino acids: CASSLSAYSYNEQFF. The CDR3 region has the DNA TGTGCCAGCAGTTTGAGCGCCTACTCCTACAATGAGCAGTTCTTC.

The genes are TRBV9 and TRBJ2-2; D not resolved. Trimming left V 0 bases short and J 6 bases short, with 9 bases between. CDR3 length equals 14 residues. The V gene's germline CDR1 is SGDLS and CDR2 YYNGEE. The CDR3: CASSVAGRSGELFF. The CDR3 DNA reads as TGTGCCAGCAGCGTAGCAGGAAGGTCCGGGGAGCTGTTTTTT. The complete variable domain, with remaining parts taken from reference TRBV9 and TRBJ2-2, reads DSGVTQTPKHLITATGQRVTLRCSPRSGDLSVYWYQQSLDQGLQFLIQYYNGEERAKGNILERFSAQQFPDLHSELNLSSLELGDSALYFCASSVAGRSGELFFGEGSRLTVL.

The chain joins TRBV6-6 to TRBJ1-1; D possibly corresponds to TRBD1 (6 bases). V gave up 2 bases and J gave up 5 bases, with 12 bases separating them. Looked up from germline, CDR1 is MNHNY and CDR2 is SVGAGI (reference sequence). The CDR3 length is 14 residues. The DNA of the CDR3 is TGTGCCAGCAGTTACACGGGAGGGGGGACTGAAGCTTTCTTT. Protein sequence: CASSYTGGGTEAFF.

The V call is TRBV15, the J call TRBJ1-6, with a weak D call TRBD1 (6 bases). Germline loops: CDR1 LNHNV, CDR2 YYDKDF (reference sequence). This CDR3 is built from 15 residues. The V and J ends lost 3 bases and 8 bases respectively, with 14 bases between them. The CDR3 nucleotides are TGTGCCACCAGCAGCGACAGGCTTCTCGATTCACCCCTCCACTTT. It codes for CATSSDRLLDSPLHF.